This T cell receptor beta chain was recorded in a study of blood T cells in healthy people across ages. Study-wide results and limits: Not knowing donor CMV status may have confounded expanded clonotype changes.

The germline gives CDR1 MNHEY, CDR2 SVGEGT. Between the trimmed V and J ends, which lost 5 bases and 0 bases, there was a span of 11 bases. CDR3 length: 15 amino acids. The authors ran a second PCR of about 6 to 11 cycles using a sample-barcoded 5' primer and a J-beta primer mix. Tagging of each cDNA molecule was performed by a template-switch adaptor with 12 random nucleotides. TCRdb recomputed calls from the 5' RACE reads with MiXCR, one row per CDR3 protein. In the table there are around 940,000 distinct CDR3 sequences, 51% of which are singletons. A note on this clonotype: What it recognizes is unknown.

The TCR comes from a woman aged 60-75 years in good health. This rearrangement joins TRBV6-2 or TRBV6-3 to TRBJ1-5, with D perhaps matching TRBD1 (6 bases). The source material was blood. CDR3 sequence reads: CASSLTGHSNQPQHF. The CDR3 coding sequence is TGTGCCAGCAGTCTAACAGGGCATAGCAATCAGCCCCAGCATTTT.